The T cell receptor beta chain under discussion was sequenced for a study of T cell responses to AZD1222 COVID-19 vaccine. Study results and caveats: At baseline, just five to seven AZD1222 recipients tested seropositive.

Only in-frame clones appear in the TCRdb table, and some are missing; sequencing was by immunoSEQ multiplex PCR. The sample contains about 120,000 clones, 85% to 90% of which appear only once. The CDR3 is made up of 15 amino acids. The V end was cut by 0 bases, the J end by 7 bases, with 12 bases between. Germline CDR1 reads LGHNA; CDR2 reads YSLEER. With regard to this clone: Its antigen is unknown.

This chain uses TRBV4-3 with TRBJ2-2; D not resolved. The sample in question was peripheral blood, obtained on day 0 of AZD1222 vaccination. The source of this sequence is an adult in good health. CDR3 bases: TGCGCCAGCAGCCAAGAGACATCCACGATCGGGGAGCTGTTTTTT. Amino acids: CASSQETSTIGELFF.